The present TCR beta chain was sequenced within a study of control samples from healthy donors and cancer patients. This CDR3 is 14 amino acids long. Germline V gives CDR1 LGHDT, CDR2 YNNKEL (reference sequence). Germline trimming cut 4 bases from V and 4 bases from J; bases unmatched to any gene: 2. This clone showed up just a few times. The same CDR3 also results from other DNA sequences found in this sample. Some clones are missing from TCRdb's copy, which holds only in-frame ones; the method was immunoSEQ multiplex PCR. The sample holds approximately 80,000 clones, approximately 90% seen once. The chain has TRBV3-1 (or the pseudogene TRBV3-2) and TRBJ2-2; 8 nucleotides align to TRBD1. The sequence was obtained from a woman aged 45-59 years in good health. Material: blood. CDR3 nucleotides: TGTGCCAGCAGCCGGGACAGGAGCACCGGGGAGCTGTTTTTT. This sequence encodes CASSRDRSTGELFF.